This is a list of T cell receptor beta chains from one sample in a study of shared clonotypes between healthy human individuals. Using immunoSEQ multiplex PCR, the repertoire was profiled, and TCRdb retains in-frame clones only, with some absent. The table includes 2.3 million or so clones, roughly 93% detected once. Source material: naive CD4+ T cells from PBMCs. These receptors were taken from a man aged 18-30 years in good health. Some clones in this sample may be carry-over from other donors' samples. The CDR3 runs from the conserved cysteine through the conserved F or W. D genes are given only for firm matches. Rows give clone size only sometimes, using once, few, many, or a class for an expanded clone.

- | 14 | TRBJ1-2 | TRBD1 | TRBV28 | TGTGCCAGCCGGACAGGGAGGACTCTATATGGCTACACCTTC | CASRTGRTLYGYTF
once | 17 | TRBJ2-3 | TRBD2 | TRBV5-1 | TGCGCCAGCAGCTTTGAGCCTAGCGGGACTGGCCCAGATACGCAGTATTTT | CASSFEPSGTGPDTQYF
- | 17 | TRBJ2-2 | TRBD2 | TRBV9 | TGTGCCAGCAGCGCTGAGGCGGGAGGGAAGAACACCGGGGAGCTGTTTTTT | CASSAEAGGKNTGELFF
- | 15 | TRBJ2-7 | - | TRBV4-2 | TGTGCCAGCAGCCAAGATTTCAGCGGAGTCTACGAGCAGTACTTC | CASSQDFSGVYEQYF
- | 12 | TRBJ1-3 | - | TRBV9 | TGTGCCAGCAGCGTAACCCCCGACACCATATATTTT | CASSVTPDTIYF
- | 16 | TRBJ2-7 | - | TRBV28 | TGTGCCAGCAGTGCCGCGTGGTGGGGGAGCTCCTACGAGCAGTACTTC | CASSAAWWGSSYEQYF
- | 13 | TRBJ1-1 | - | TRBV6-5 | TGTGCCAGCAGTTACGGGTTGACGTCTAAAGCTTTCTTT | CASSYGLTSKAFF
- | 13 | TRBJ2-2 | - | TRBV7-8 | TGTGCCAGCAGCCGAGAGGAACCCGGGGAGCTGTTTTTT | CASSREEPGELFF
- | 13 | TRBJ2-7 | TRBD1 | TRBV29-1 | TGCAGCGTTGAAGCGGACAGGCCCTACGAGCAGTACTTC | CSVEADRPYEQYF
- | 13 | TRBJ1-2 | - | TRBV28 | TGTGCCAGCAGACCCAGCGGGACCTATGGCTACACCTTC | CASRPSGTYGYTF
- | 18 | TRBJ1-4 | TRBD1 | TRBV28 | TGTGCCAGCACCTTCAACGAGGGACAGGGGGCCGTTCGGGAAAAACTGTTTTTT | CASTFNEGQGAVREKLFF
- | 12 | TRBJ2-5 | TRBD2 | TRBV29-1 | TGCAGCGTCCTGGGGGGGGAAGAGACCCAGTACTTC | CSVLGGEETQYF
- | 14 | TRBJ2-1 | - | TRBV2 | TGTGCCTCGATAGCGGCAAGCTCCTACAATGAGCAGTTCTTC | CASIAASSYNEQFF
- | 14 | TRBJ2-7 | TRBD1 | TRBV6-6 | TGTGCCAGCAGTATTTTCCCAACAGGGGAAGAGCAGTACTTC | CASSIFPTGEEQYF
- | 15 | TRBJ1-4 | TRBD1 | TRBV7-9 | TGTGCCAGCAGCTCGGGACAGGTTGGGGATGAAAAACTGTTTTTT | CASSSGQVGDEKLFF
- | 15 | TRBJ2-3 | - | TRBV6-1 | TGTGCCATCAAGGGAGTGGGCGGGCCCCCAGATACGCAGTATTTT | CAIKGVGGPPDTQYF
- | 15 | TRBJ2-2 | - | TRBV7-9 | TGTGCCAGCAGGCGGGACCCCCCGAACACCGGGGAGCTGTTTTTT | CASRRDPPNTGELFF
- | 14 | TRBJ2-7 | - | TRBV27 | TGTGCCAGCAGTACCCCGGAGGGGGCTCGGGAGCAGTACTTC | CASSTPEGAREQYF
- | 15 | TRBJ2-1 | - | TRBV9 | TGTGCCAGCAGCGTAGACCAGCGCCGAGGGGGTGAGCAGTTCTTC | CASSVDQRRGGEQFF
- | 14 | TRBJ1-2 | - | TRBV30 | TGTGCCTGGAGTAGACTGGGCGGACCGGGGGGCTACACCTTC | CAWSRLGGPGGYTF
- | 16 | TRBJ1-4 | - | TRBV5-6 | TGTGCCAGCAGCCCAGGCCTAGGGTCAACTAATGAAAAACTGTTTTTT | CASSPGLGSTNEKLFF
- | 15 | TRBJ1-1 | TRBD1 | TRBV5-1 | TGCGCCAGCTTGGGGGACAGGGGTGTGGGGACTGAAGCTTTCTTT | CASLGDRGVGTEAFF